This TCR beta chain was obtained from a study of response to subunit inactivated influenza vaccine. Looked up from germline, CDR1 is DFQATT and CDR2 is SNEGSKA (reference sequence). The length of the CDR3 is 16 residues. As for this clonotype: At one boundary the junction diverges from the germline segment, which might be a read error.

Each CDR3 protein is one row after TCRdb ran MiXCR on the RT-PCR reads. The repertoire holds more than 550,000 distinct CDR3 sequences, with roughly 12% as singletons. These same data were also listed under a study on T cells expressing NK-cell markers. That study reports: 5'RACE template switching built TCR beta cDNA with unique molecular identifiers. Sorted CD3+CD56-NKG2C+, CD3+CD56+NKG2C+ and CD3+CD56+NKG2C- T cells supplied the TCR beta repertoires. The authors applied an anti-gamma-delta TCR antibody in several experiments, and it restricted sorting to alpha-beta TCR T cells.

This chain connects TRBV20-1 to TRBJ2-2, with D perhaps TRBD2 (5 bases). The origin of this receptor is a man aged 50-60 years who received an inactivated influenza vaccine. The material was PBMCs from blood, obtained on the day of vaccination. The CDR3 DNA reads TGCAGTGCTACCGCGGGCGGCAGAGCGAACACCGGGGAGCTGATTTTT. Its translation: CSATAGGRANTGELIF.